This is a list of T cell receptor beta chains from one sample in a study of T cell repertoires in cytomegalovirus infection. TCRdb called the reads again in MiXCR, with one record for every CDR3 protein. The sample holds a few hundred thousand distinct CDR3 sequences, almost 40% seen once. These TCRs' antigens remain unknown. Sequencing was performed on cultured PBMCs, taken from culture after CMV antigen stimulation. These receptors all stem from a human donor in good health (CMV status not recorded). Some clones in this sample may be carry-over from other donors' samples. Both conserved end residues are part of each CDR3. D genes are given only for firm matches. Clone size appears in some rows only: once, few, many, or a class for an expanded clone.

V	D	J	size	CDR3	DNA
TRBV6-8	NA	TRBJ2-7	once	CASILDRALFYEQYF	NA
TRBV7-6	NA	TRBJ2-3	once	CASSLTPTSDTQYF	TGTGCCAGCAGCCTGACTCCAACCTCAGATACGCAGTATTTT
TRBV6-2/TRBV6-3	TRBD2	TRBJ2-3	NA	CASRQIGLAEQGTQYF	TGTGCCAGCAGACAAATCGGACTAGCGGAACAGGGTACGCAGTATTTT
TRBV5-6	NA	TRBJ2-7	NA	CASSKGLSRVGQYF	TGTGCCAGCAGTAAGGGCCTTAGCCGGGTCGGGCAGTACTTC
TRBV2	NA	TRBJ1-1	NA	CASETDVNTEAFF	TGTGCCAGTGAGACAGACGTGAACACTGAAGCTTTCTTT
TRBV7-8	TRBD1	TRBJ2-7	few	CASSHGTGGWEQYF	TGTGCCAGCAGCCACGGGACAGGTGGGTGGGAGCAGTACTTC
TRBV7-9	NA	TRBJ2-7	NA	CASSFDGSYEQYF	TGTGCCAGCAGCTTTGACGGCTCCTACGAGCAGTACTTC
TRBV12-3/TRBV12-4	NA	TRBJ1-4	NA	CASSPLGGTTNEQLFF	TGTGCCAGCAGTCCGCTCGGGGGGACAACTAATGAACAACTGTTTTTT
TRBV12-3/TRBV12-4	TRBD2	TRBJ2-1	few	CASSLVAGGVRSSEQFF	TGTGCCAGCAGTTTAGTTGCGGGGGGCGTCCGTTCGTCTGAGCAGTTCTTC
TRBV29-1	NA	TRBJ1-6	few	CSGPGSPLHF	TGCAGCGGCCCGGGATCACCCCTCCACTTT
TRBV7-8	NA	TRBJ2-3	NA	CASSLGAFADTQYF	TGTGCCAGCAGCTTAGGCGCGTTCGCAGATACGCAGTATTTT
TRBV10-3	NA	TRBJ1-4	few	CAISESRAGEKLFF	TGTGCCATCAGTGAGTCGAGGGCAGGCGAAAAACTGTTTTTT
TRBV7-6	NA	TRBJ1-2	few	CASSSSDGYTF	TGTGCCAGCAGTTCGAGTGATGGCTACACCTTC
TRBV2	TRBD2	TRBJ2-1	once	CASRKLAGGDNEQFF	TGTGCCAGCAGAAAACTAGCGGGAGGGGACAATGAGCAGTTCTTC
TRBV7-2	NA	TRBJ2-7	NA	CASSYSGGWDEQYF	TGTGCCAGCAGTTATTCCGGGGGCTGGGACGAGCAGTACTTC
TRBV5-6	NA	TRBJ2-3	NA	CASSLPTGFSTDTQYF	TGTGCCAGCAGCTTGCCCACAGGATTCAGCACAGATACGCAGTATTTT
TRBV7-8	NA	TRBJ1-5	NA	CASSLEAGLFPQHF	TGTGCCAGCAGCTTAGAGGCAGGGCTCTTCCCTCAGCATTTT
TRBV5-6	NA	TRBJ1-6	NA	CASTLISTDHPLHF	TGTGCCAGCACTTTGATTTCGACAGACCACCCCCTCCACTTT
TRBV5-6	NA	TRBJ1-1	NA	CASSAPRAGNTEAFF	TGTGCCAGCAGCGCGCCCCGGGCCGGGAACACTGAAGCTTTCTTT
TRBV7-2	TRBD1	TRBJ1-2	NA	CASSFSDRVAGGYTF	TGTGCCAGCAGCTTCTCGGACAGGGTTGCGGGTGGCTACACCTTC
TRBV29-1	TRBD1	TRBJ2-7	NA	CSAQGVSYEQYF	TGCAGCGCCCAGGGGGTATCCTACGAGCAGTACTTC
TRBV7-6	NA	TRBJ1-4	few	CASSTIPGHSLEGNEKLFF	TGTGCCAGCAGCACCATACCGGGACACAGCCTCGAGGGGAATGAAAAACTGTTTTTT
TRBV7-2	TRBD2	TRBJ2-2	many	CASSLAAGGPGELFF	TGTGCCAGCAGCTTAGCGGCGGGAGGCCCCGGGGAGCTGTTTTTT
TRBV19	NA	TRBJ2-3	many	CASSTQGFPSTDTQYF	TGTGCCAGTAGTACCCAGGGGTTCCCTAGCACAGATACGCAGTATTTT
TRBV4-3	TRBD2	TRBJ2-3	NA	CASSQVLAGGTSTDTQYF	TGCGCCAGCAGCCAAGTACTAGCGGGAGGAACTAGCACAGATACGCAGTATTTT
TRBV10-3	NA	TRBJ2-7	NA	CAISDHRDGEQCF	TGTGCCATCAGTGACCACAGGGATGGGGAGCAGTGCTTC
TRBV5-6	NA	TRBJ1-2	NA	CASSLDDPYGYTF	TGTGCCAGCAGCTTGGATGATCCCTATGGCTACACCTTC
TRBV7-9	NA	TRBJ1-6	NA	CASSSGPILSPLHF	TGTGCCAGCAGCTCGGGACCGATTCTCTCCCCCCTCCACTTT
TRBV7-8	NA	TRBJ2-7	many	CASSPYGGGLEEQYF	TGTGCCAGCAGCCCATATGGGGGGGGGCTGGAGGAGCAGTACTTC
TRBV29-1	NA	TRBJ2-4	NA	CSVRQLNIQYF	TGCAGCGTTCGACAGCTAAACATTCAGTACTTC
TRBV28	TRBD1	TRBJ2-5	NA	CASRPGTGRETQYF	TGTGCCAGCAGACCCGGGACAGGGAGAGAGACCCAGTACTTC
TRBV25-1	TRBD1	TRBJ1-1	NA	CASSAGGFVNTEAFF	TGTGCCAGCAGTGCAGGGGGTTTCGTGAACACTGAAGCTTTCTTT
TRBV7-8	TRBD2	TRBJ2-3	NA	CASSVPSGRATDTQYF	TGTGCCAGCAGCGTTCCTAGCGGGAGGGCCACAGATACGCAGTATTTT